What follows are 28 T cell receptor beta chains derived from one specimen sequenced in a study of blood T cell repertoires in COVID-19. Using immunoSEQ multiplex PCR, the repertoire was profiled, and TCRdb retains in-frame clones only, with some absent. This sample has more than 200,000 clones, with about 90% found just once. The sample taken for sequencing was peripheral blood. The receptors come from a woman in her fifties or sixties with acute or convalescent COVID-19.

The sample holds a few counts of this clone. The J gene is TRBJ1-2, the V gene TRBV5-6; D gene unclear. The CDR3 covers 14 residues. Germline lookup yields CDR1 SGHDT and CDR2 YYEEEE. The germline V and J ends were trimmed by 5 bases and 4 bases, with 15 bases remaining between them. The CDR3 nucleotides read TGTGCCAGCAGACCAACAGAACCCCGCTATGGCTACACCTTC. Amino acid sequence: CASRPTEPRYGYTF.

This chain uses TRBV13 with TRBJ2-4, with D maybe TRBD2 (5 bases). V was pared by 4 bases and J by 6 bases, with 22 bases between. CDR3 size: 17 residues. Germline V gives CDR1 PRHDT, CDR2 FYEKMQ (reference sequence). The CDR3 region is CASSSDGLSGSRNIQYF. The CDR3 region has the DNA TGTGCCAGCAGCTCAGACGGACTCTCTGGATCGCGAAACATTCAGTACTTC.

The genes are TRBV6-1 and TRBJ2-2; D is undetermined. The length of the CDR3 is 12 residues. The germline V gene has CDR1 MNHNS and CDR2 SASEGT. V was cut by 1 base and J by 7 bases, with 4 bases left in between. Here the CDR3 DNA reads TGTGCCAGCAGTGAAGGTTACGGGGAGCTGTTTTTT. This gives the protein CASSEGYGELFF.

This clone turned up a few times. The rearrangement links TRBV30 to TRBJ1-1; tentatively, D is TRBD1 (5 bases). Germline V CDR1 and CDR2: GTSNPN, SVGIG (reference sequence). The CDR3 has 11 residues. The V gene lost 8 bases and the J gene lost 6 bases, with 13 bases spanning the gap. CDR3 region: CAERGTAEAFF. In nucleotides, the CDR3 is TGTGCCGAGCGGGGGACGGCTGAAGCTTTCTTT.

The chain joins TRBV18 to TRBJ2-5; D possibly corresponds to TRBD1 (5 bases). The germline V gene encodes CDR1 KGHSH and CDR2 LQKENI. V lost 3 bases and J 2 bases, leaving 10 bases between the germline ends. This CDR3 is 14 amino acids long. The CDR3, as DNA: TGTGCCAGCTCACCTCCAGGGTTTCAAGAGACCCAGTACTTC. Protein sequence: CASSPPGFQETQYF.

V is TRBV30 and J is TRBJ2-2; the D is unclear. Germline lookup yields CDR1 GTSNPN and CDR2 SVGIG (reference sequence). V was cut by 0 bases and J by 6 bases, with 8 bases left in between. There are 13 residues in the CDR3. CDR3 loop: CAWSVHEAGELFF. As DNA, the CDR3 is TGTGCCTGGAGTGTACATGAGGCCGGGGAGCTGTTTTTT.

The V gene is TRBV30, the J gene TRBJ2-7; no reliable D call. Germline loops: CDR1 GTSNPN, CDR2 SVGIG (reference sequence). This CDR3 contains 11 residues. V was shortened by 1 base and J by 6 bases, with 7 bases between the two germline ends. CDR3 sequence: CAWSDFREQYF. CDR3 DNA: TGTGCCTGGAGTGATTTTCGCGAGCAGTACTTC.

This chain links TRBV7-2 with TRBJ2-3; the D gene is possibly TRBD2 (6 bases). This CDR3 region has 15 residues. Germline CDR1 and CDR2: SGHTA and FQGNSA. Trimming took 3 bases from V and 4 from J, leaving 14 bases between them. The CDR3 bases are TGTGCCAGCAGCTTCTTACATGGGGAGGCAGATACGCAGTATTTT. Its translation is CASSFLHGEADTQYF.

The CDR3: CASSLAGALYEQYF. In DNA, the CDR3 is TGTGCCAGCAGCTTAGCTGGGGCTCTGTACGAGCAGTACTTC. The chain combines TRBV7-2 with TRBJ2-7; possibly TRBD1 for D (5 bases). Germline CDR1 SGHTA, CDR2 FQGNSA. This CDR3 contains 14 residues. The V end lost 0 bases, the J end lost 4 bases, and 10 bases lay between the germline ends.

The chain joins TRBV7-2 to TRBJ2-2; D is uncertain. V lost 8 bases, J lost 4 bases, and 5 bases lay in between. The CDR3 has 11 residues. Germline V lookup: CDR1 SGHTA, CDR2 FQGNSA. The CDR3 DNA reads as TGTGCCAGCCCCATCACCGGGGAGCTGTTTTTT. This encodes CASPITGELFF.

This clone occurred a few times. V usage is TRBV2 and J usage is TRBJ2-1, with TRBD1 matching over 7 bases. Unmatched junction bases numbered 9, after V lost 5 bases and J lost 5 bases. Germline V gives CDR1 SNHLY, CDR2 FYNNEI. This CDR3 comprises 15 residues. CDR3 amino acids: CASSLTGLLDNEQFF. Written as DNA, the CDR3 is TGTGCCAGCAGTTTGACAGGGTTGTTGGACAATGAGCAGTTCTTC.

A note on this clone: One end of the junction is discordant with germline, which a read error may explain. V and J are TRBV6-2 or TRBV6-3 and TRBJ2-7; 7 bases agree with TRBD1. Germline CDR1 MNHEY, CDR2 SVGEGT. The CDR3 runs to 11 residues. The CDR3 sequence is CASSRAGTATF. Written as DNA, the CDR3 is TGTGCCAGCAGCCGAGCCGGGACAGCCACCTTC.

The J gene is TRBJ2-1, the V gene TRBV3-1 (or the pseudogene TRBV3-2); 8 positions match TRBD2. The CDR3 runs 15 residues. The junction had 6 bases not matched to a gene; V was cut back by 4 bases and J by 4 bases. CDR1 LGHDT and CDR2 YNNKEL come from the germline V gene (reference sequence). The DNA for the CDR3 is TGTGCCAGCAGCCTGAAGCTAGCGGGTTACAATGAGCAGTTCTTC. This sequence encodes CASSLKLAGYNEQFF.

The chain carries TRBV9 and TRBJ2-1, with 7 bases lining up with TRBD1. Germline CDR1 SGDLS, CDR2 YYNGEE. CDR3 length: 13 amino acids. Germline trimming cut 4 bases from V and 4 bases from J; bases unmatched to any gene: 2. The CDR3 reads CASSSTGYNEQFF. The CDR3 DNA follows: TGTGCCAGCAGCTCGACAGGGTACAATGAGCAGTTCTTC.

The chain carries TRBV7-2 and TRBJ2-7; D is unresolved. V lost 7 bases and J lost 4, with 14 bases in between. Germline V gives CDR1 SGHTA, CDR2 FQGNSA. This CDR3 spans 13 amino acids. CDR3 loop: CASTRTLQYEQYF. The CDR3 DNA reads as TGTGCCAGCACCCGAACTCTCCAATACGAGCAGTACTTC.

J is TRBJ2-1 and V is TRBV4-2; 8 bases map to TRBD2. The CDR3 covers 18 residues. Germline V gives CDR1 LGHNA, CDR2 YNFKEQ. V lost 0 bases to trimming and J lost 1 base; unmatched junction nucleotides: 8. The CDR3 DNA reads TGTGCCAGCAGCCAAGATCAACCCGGGAGGGCGTCCTACAATGAGCAGTTCTTC. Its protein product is CASSQDQPGRASYNEQFF.

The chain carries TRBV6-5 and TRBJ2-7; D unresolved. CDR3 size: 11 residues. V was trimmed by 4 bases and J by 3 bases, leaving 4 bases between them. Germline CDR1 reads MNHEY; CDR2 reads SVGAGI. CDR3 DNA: TGTGCCAGCAGTTCCAACTACGAGCAGTACTTC. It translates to CASSSNYEQYF.

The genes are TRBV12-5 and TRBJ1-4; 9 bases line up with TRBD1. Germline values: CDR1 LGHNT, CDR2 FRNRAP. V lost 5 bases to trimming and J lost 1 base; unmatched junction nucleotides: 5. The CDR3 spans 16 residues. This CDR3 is CASGPGTGKTNEKLFF. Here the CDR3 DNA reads TGTGCTAGTGGTCCCGGGACAGGGAAAACTAATGAAAAACTGTTTTTT.

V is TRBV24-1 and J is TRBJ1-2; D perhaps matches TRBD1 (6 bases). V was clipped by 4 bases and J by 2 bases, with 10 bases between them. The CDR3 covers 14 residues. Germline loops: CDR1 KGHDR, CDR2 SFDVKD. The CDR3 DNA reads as TGTGCCACCAGTGACCCGGACAGAAACTATGGCTACACCTTC. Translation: CATSDPDRNYGYTF.

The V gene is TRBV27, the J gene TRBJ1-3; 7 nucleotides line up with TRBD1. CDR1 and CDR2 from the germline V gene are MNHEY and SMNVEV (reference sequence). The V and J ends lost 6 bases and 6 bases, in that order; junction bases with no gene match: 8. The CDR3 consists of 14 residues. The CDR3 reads CASSLTGAENTIYF. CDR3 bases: TGTGCCAGCAGCCTAACAGGGGCTGAAAACACCATATATTTT.

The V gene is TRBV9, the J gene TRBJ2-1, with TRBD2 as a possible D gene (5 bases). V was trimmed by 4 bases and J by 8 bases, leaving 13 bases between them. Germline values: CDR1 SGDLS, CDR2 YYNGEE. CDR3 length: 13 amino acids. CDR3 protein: CASSPRVLDEQFF. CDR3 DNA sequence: TGTGCCAGCAGCCCGAGGGTATTGGATGAGCAGTTCTTC.

The CDR3 nucleotides are TGTGCCACCAGCACCCCGCGAGCGGGGCCCACAGATACGCAGTATTTT. It yields the protein CATSTPRAGPTDTQYF. The gene calls are TRBV24-1 and TRBJ2-3, with 7 bases fitting TRBD2. The CDR3 contains 16 residues. Germline lookup yields CDR1 KGHDR and CDR2 SFDVKD. With V trimmed by 7 bases and J by 2 bases, 11 bases remained unmatched.

The CDR3 region is CASSHAFGTGPTDTQYF. CDR3 bases: TGCGCCAGCAGCCATGCATTTGGGACAGGGCCGACAGATACGCAGTATTTT. The gene calls are TRBV4-3 and TRBJ2-3; 9 nucleotides match TRBD1. Trimming at V came to 3 bases and at J to 3 bases, leaving 10 bases not matched to a gene. CDR1 and CDR2 (germline): LGHNA, YSLEER. The CDR3 length is 17 residues.

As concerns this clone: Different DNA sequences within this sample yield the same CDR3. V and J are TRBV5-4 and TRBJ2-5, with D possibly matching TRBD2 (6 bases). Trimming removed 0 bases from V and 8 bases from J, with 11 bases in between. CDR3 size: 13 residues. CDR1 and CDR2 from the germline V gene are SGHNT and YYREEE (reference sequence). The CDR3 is CASSLGGGETQYF. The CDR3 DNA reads TGTGCCAGCAGCTTGGGGGGCGGGGAAACCCAGTACTTC.

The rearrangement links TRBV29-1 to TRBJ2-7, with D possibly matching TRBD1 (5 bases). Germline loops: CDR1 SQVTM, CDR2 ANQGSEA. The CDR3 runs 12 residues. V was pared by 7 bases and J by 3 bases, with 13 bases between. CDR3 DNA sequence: TGCAGCGCACGCGACAGCTTCTACGAGCAGTACTTC. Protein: CSARDSFYEQYF.

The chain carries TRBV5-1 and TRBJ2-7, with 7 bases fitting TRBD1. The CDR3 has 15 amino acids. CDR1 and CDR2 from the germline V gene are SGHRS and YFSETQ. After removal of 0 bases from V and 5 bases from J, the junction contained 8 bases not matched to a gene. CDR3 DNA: TGCGCCAGCAGCTTGGGAGGGGACAGACCACACGAGCAGTACTTC. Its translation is CASSLGGDRPHEQYF.

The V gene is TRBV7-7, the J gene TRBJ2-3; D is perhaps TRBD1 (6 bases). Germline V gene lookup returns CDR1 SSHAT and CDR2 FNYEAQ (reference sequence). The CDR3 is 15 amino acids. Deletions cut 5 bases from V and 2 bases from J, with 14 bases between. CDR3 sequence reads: CASSRQVGATDTQYF. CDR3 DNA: TGTGCCAGCAGCCGACAGGTGGGGGCCACAGATACGCAGTATTTT.

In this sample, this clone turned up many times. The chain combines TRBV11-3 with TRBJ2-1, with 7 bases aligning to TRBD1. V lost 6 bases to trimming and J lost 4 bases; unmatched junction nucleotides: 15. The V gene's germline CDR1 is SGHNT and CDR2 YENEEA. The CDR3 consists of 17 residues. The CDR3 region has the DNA TGTGCCAGCAGTCCTCTTCCGGGGACAGATTTTTACAATGAGCAGTTCTTC. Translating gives CASSPLPGTDFYNEQFF.